Following are 11 T cell receptor beta chains from one sample sequenced in a study of cytomegalovirus exposure and HLA in healthy donors. In the PCR, 60 Vbeta and 13 Jbeta primers were used. Clones were read by immunoSEQ multiplex PCR, and TCRdb kept only the in-frame ones, dropping some. This sample has 95,000 to 110,000 clones; 76% occur once, and the top ten carry approximately 10%. Material: PBMCs. The receptors were sampled from a woman between 18 and 29 years old in good health and CMV-seropositive.

The chain carries TRBV19 and TRBJ2-7, with a weak D call TRBD1 (5 bases). The germline V and J ends were trimmed by 1 base and 3 bases, with 10 bases remaining between them. Germline CDR1 LNHDA, CDR2 SQIVND (reference sequence). The CDR3 runs 14 residues. The CDR3 DNA is TGTGCCAGTAGTATAGTAGTAGGGGACTACGAGCAGTACTTC. Amino acids: CASSIVVGDYEQYF.

This chain links TRBV6-1 with TRBJ2-7, with 12 bases lining up with TRBD2. V trimming: 7 bases; J trimming: 6 bases; junction bases outside the gene matches: 7. Germline V gene data show CDR1 as MNHNS and CDR2 as SASEGT. This CDR3 is 14 amino acids long. Here the CDR3 reads CASNRLAGVAEQYF. The CDR3 DNA sequence: TGTGCCAGCAACAGACTAGCGGGAGTGGCCGAGCAGTACTTC.

In its sample, this clone was seen once. The rearrangement uses TRBV5-6 and TRBJ2-1; 13 positions agree with TRBD2. The CDR3 loop spans 18 amino acids. Germline V gene sequence: CDR1 SGHDT, CDR2 YYEEEE. The V segment lost 4 bases and the J segment 5 bases; nucleotides outside the gene matches: 12. DNA of the CDR3: TGTGCCAGCAGCCCCGGGACTAGCGGGAACACCCCGGACAATGAGCAGTTCTTC. It is translated as CASSPGTSGNTPDNEQFF.

The V and J genes are TRBV7-3 and TRBJ2-3, with 9 nucleotides matching TRBD2. The CDR3 runs 17 residues. J lost 2 bases, V lost 5 bases, and 11 bases had no gene match. Germline CDR1 SGHTA, CDR2 FQGTGA. Here the CDR3 reads CASSERGWTSDTDTQYF. In nucleotides, the CDR3 is TGTGCCAGCAGCGAAAGGGGGTGGACTAGCGACACAGATACGCAGTATTTT.

V gene TRBV6-5 combines with J gene TRBJ2-5, with 10 bases fitting TRBD2. Unmatched junction bases numbered 6, after V lost 2 bases and J lost 3 bases. The germline V gene encodes CDR1 MNHEY and CDR2 SVGAGI. The CDR3 loop spans 16 amino acids. CDR3 in amino acids: CASSYVGLAGEETQYF. The DNA of the CDR3 is TGTGCCAGCAGTTACGTTGGGCTAGCGGGAGAAGAGACCCAGTACTTC.

This chain joins TRBV7-8 and TRBJ2-1, with D hard to call. The germline V gene encodes CDR1 SGHVS and CDR2 FQNEAQ. The V end was cut by 2 bases, the J end by 5 bases, with 13 bases between. CDR3 length equals 15 residues. This chain's CDR3 is CASSLSAERNNEQFF. As DNA, the CDR3 is TGTGCCAGCAGCTTATCGGCTGAGCGAAACAATGAGCAGTTCTTC.

The chain carries TRBV7-3 and TRBJ1-2; tentatively, D is TRBD1 (6 bases). V was pared by 1 base and J by 10 bases, with 13 bases between. CDR1 and CDR2 (germline): SGHTA, FQGTGA. The CDR3 runs 13 residues. The DNA for the CDR3 is TGTGCCAGCAGCTTAAAAGCACAGGGACCCTACACCTTC. Residues: CASSLKAQGPYTF.

V is TRBV19 and J is TRBJ1-6; D not certain. Trimming removed 6 bases from V and 7 bases from J, with 13 bases in between. The CDR3 runs 14 residues. Per germline, CDR1 LNHDA and CDR2 SQIVND (reference sequence). CDR3 sequence: CASSSAPGNSPLHF. In DNA form, the CDR3 reads TGTGCCAGTAGCTCGGCACCGGGGAATTCACCCCTCCACTTT.

Points on this clone: This same CDR3 is encoded by further DNA sequences in the sample. The chain employs TRBV5-4 and TRBJ2-1, with TRBD2 matching 7 bases. Germline trimming cut 2 bases from V and 4 bases from J; bases unmatched to any gene: 3. CDR3 size: 14 residues. Germline V gene lookup returns CDR1 SGHNT and CDR2 YYREEE (reference sequence). The CDR3 loop is CASSLAGLYNEQFF. CDR3 DNA sequence: TGTGCCAGCAGCTTAGCGGGGCTTTACAATGAGCAGTTCTTC.

The V call is TRBV27, the J call TRBJ1-1, with TRBD1 matching 10 bases. CDR3 length: 15 amino acids. With 6 bases clipped from V and 2 bases from J, the junction kept 6 bases outside the gene matches. Per the germline V gene, CDR1 is MNHEY and CDR2 is SMNVEV (reference sequence). In DNA, the CDR3 is TGTGCCAGCAGACGGGACAGGGGACCTAACACTGAAGCTTTCTTT. It is translated as CASRRDRGPNTEAFF.

The V call is TRBV5-8, the J call TRBJ1-5, with D unclear. The CDR3 is 17 amino acids. Trimming took off 5 bases at V and 2 bases at J, with 20 bases between the two ends. Germline CDR1 reads SGHTS; CDR2 reads YDEGEE. CDR3: CASRVPSAPIGNQPQHF. Here the CDR3 DNA reads TGTGCCAGCAGAGTCCCCAGCGCTCCCATTGGCAATCAGCCCCAGCATTTT. Full variable domain (outside the CDR3, taken from reference TRBV5-8 and TRBJ1-5): EAGVTQSPTHLIKTRGQQATLRCSPISGHTSVYWYQQALGLGLQFLLWYDEGEERNRGNFPPRFSGRQFPNYSSELNVNALELEDSALYLCASRVPSAPIGNQPQHFGDGTRLSIL.